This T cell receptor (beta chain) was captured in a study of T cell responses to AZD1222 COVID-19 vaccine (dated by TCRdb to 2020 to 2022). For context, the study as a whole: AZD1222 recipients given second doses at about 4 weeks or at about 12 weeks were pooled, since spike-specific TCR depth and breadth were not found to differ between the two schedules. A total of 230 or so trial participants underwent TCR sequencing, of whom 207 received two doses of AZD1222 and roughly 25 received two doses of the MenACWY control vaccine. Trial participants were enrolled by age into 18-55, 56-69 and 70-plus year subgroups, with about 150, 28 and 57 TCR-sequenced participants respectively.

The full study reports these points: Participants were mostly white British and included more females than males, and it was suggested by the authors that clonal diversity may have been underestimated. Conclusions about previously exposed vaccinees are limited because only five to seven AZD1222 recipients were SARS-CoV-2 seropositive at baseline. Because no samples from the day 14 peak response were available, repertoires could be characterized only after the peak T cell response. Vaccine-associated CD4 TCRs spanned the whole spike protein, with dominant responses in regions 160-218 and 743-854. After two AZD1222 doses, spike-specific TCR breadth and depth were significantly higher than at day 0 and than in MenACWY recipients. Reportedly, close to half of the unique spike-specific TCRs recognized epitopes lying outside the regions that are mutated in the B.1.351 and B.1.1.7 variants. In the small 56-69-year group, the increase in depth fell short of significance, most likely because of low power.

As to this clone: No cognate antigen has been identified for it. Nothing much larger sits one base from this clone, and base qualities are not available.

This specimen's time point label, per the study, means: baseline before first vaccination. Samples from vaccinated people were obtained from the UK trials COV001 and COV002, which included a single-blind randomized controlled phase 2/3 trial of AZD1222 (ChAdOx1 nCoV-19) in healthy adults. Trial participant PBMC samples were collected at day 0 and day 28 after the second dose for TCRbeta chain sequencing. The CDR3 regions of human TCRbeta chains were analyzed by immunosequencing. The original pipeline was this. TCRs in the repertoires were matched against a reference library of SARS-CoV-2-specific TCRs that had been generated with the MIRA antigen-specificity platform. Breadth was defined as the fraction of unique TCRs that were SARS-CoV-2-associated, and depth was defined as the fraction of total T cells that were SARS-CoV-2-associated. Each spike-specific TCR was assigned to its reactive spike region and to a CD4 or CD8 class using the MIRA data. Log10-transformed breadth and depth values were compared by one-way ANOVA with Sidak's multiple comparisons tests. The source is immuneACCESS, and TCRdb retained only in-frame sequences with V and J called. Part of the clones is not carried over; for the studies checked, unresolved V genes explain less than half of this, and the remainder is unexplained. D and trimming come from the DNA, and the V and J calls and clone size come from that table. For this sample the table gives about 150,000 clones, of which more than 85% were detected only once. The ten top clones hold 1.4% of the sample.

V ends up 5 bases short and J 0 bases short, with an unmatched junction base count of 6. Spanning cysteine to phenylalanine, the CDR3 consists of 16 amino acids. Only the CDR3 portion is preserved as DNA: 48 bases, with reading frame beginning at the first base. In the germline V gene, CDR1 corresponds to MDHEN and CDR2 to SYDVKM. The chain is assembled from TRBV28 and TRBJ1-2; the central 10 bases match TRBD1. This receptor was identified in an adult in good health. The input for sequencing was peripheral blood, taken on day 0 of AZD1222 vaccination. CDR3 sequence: CASSGTGVPANYGYTF. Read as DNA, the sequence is TGTGCCAGCAGTGGGACAGGGGTGCCAGCTAACTATGGCTACACCTTC.